The entry that follows covers one T cell receptor beta chain sequence. This receptor's antigen is unknown. Nothing much larger sits one base from this clone, and base qualities are not available. The entry originates in a study of identifying expanded T cells in peripheral blood (dated by TCRdb to about 2019). With respect to the entire study: Four technical replicates, made by sequencing separate aliquots from the same pool of genomic DNA, were compared pairwise.

What the authors observed across the whole study: The authors expected biological variance in healthy repertoires might increase further over much longer intervals such as months to years. The binomial model flagged 0.9 to 1.5 differentially abundant clones between technical replicates but approximately 16 over approximately 2 weeks and over 18 over four weeks. Variance in clone template counts between approximately two-week samples significantly increased with total template count across all healthy donors. Across all healthy-donor time intervals, the beta-binomial model significantly lowered both the number of clones called differentially abundant and the false-positive rate.

The immunoSEQ Assay, which uses bias-controlled multiplex PCR amplification of genomic DNA, was used to profile TCRbeta CDR3 regions. In the authors' own workflow: To quantify the absolute abundance of each unique TCRbeta CDR3 region, the sequences were collapsed and filtered. Differential abundance was assessed using a binomial (Fisher-equivalent) model and a beta-binomial model in which time-dependent variance fitted from healthy donors was added. Clones with fewer than 5 combined templates were excluded, and clones with Benjamini-Hochberg FDR below 0.01 were called differentially abundant. The form v = (b*log(k)+a)^2 was used to model beta-binomial variance as a function of total template count across the two samples. The table was pulled from immuneACCESS by TCRdb, which kept in-frame rearrangements only. Such tables lose some clones; where checked, under half of the loss comes from unresolved V genes, and the rest has no known cause. V and J calls and clone size are copied from that table; D and trimming were computed from the DNA. This sample gives 85,000 to 95,000 clones in total; around nine tenths of them show up just once. Around 4.3% of the sample is taken by the ten largest.

The V and J ends are trimmed by 4 bases and 8 bases, leaving 18 bases between them. For CDR1 and CDR2, the germline V gene (reference sequence) lists SGHNT and YYREEE. CDR3 length: 14 amino acids, cysteine to phenylalanine. Only the CDR3 part of the read is kept: 42 bases, read in frame from the first base. During the collection period, no immune events, such as infections, were documented for the healthy donors. Healthy-donor blood repertoires served as a training cohort to calibrate time-dependent variance in a beta-binomial model of T-cell clone differential abundance. There were around 10 healthy donors in the training cohort, of whom 3 were female and 7 were male. An age range of roughly 29 to 70 years, with an average of about 45 years, was recorded for the donors. Whole blood, obtained from a commercial supplier, was collected from each healthy donor at three time points spaced approximately two weeks apart. For immunosequencing, genomic DNA was extracted from whole blood that had not been sorted.

Sequencing used blood. Here the chain combines TRBV5-4 and TRBJ1-2, with the D segment identity uncertain. The origin of this receptor is a person aged 18 to 75 in good health. The nucleotide sequence is given as TGTGCCAGCAGCAAAGCTATGGATGATTTCGGCTACACCTTC. It encodes CASSKAMDDFGYTF.